This T cell receptor (beta chain) was found in a study of T cells in narcolepsy. General study results and limits: Autoreactive clonotypes reportedly recurred in blood of same and different patients, not controls. In some patient and control memory CD4+ samples, autoreactive clones were absent.

A remark on this clone: Its antigen remains unknown.

The CDR3 has 13 amino acids. V trimming: 10 bases; J trimming: 8 bases; junction bases outside the gene matches: 12. CDR1 is MNHNY, CDR2 SVGAGI, per germline (reference sequence). The protocol was immunoSEQ multiplex PCR, while the TCRdb copy is restricted to in-frame clones and leaves out a portion. The sample has 30,000 to 40,000 clones; about nine tenths are singletons. This rearrangement joins TRBV6-6 to TRBJ1-2; 8 bases fit TRBD1. What was sequenced was CD45RA- memory CD4+ T cells from PBMCs. The sequence was obtained from a human donor with narcolepsy. Here the CDR3 reads CATVQGATSGYTF. In nucleotides, the CDR3 is TGTGCCACCGTTCAGGGGGCGACCAGCGGCTACACCTTC.